The T cell receptor beta chain described here comes from a study of TIL therapy for anti-PD-1-resistant metastatic lung cancer. Findings of the study overall: Infused TIL clonotypes partially replaced the baseline blood repertoire, then decayed over months.

Time point defined: pre-treatment sample, taken before nivolumab and TIL therapy. The immunoSEQ assay was v3. TCRdb's table, derived via immunoSEQ multiplex PCR, lists solely in-frame clones and lacks some. The profile shows 12,000 or so clones, about 80% of them singletons. As concerns this clone: The antigen remains unidentified.

There are 15 residues in the CDR3. The V gene's germline CDR1 is SGHNT and CDR2 YYREEE (reference sequence). The receptor's source is a person aged 25 to 79 with non-small cell lung cancer. The chain uses TRBV5-4 and TRBJ2-5; 14 positions agree with TRBD2. The J call is in doubt because the DNA end fits TRBJ2-7 better. Sequences were derived from blood, sampled at baseline. CDR3 residues: CASSPSGLAGDEQYF. CDR3 nucleotides: TGTGCCAGCAGCCCGTCGGGACTAGCGGGAGACGAGCAGTACTTC.